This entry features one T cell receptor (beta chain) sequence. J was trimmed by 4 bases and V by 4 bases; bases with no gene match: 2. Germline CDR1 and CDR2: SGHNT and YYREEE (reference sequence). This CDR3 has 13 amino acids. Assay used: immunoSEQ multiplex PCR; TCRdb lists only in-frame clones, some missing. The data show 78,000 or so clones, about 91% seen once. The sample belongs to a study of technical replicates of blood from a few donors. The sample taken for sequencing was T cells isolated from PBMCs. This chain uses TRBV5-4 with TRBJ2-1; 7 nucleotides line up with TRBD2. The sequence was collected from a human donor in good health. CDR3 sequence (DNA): TGTGCCAGCAGCGCGGGAGTTTACAATGAGCAGTTCTTC. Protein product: CASSAGVYNEQFF.